The 30 T cell receptor beta chains below were found in one sample sequenced in a study of T cells in Graves' hyperthyroidism and ophthalmopathy. The CDR3 regions of TCR beta were amplified from RNA transcripts. The TCR CDR3 first-round RT-PCR relied on the HTBI primer set. MiXCR was run by TCRdb on the multiplex PCR reads, yielding one entry per CDR3 protein. This sample has around 600,000 distinct CDR3 sequences, with about 14% found just once. Sequencing used blood. The origin of the receptors is a woman between 45 and 65 years old with Graves' ophthalmopathy.

This clonotype has ten or more counts. The chain is built from TRBV9 and TRBJ2-7; 9 bases fit TRBD1. The germline V gene has CDR1 SGDLS and CDR2 YYNGEE. The J segment lost 6 bases and the V segment lost 1 base, leaving 8 bases of the junction unmatched. The CDR3 contains 15 residues. The CDR3 DNA sequence: TGTGCCAGCAGCGTATCGGCGGGACAGGGAGGCGAGCAGTACTTC. It encodes CASSVSAGQGGEQYF.

The chain links TRBV18 to TRBJ1-5; TRBD1 matches at 7 bases. J was trimmed by 5 bases and V by 3 bases; bases with no gene match: 16. Per germline, CDR1 KGHSH and CDR2 LQKENI. The CDR3 sequence is 18 residues long. This CDR3 reads CASSPNTDRQGRDQPQHF. CDR3 in DNA: TGTGCCAGCTCACCCAACACGGATAGACAGGGAAGGGATCAGCCCCAGCATTTT.

A few counts support this clonotype. A read error may explain this, as a much larger clone is one base away. The chain recombines TRBV5-1 with TRBJ1-6, with 7 positions matching TRBD1. CDR3 length: 15 residues. In germline, CDR1 is SGHRS, CDR2 YFSETQ. The junction had 8 bases not matched to a gene; V was cut back by 6 bases and J by 5 bases. The CDR3 nucleotides are TGCGCCAGCACTCGGGACAGCGGAAATAATTCACCCCTCCACTTT. Its protein product is CASTRDSGNNSPLHF.

This clonotype was found a few times. This chain joins TRBV20-1 and TRBJ2-1; D may be TRBD2 (6 bases). This CDR3 has 15 amino acids. Germline assignment: CDR1 DFQATT and CDR2 SNEGSKA (reference sequence). Trimming took 2 bases from V and 0 from J, leaving 11 bases between them. CDR3 region: CSARILAGSYNEQFF. DNA for the CDR3: TGCAGTGCTAGAATACTAGCAGGCTCCTACAATGAGCAGTTCTTC.

The table lists this clonotype with many counts. The chain carries TRBV7-2 and TRBJ2-7, with no clear D. CDR3 length: 13 amino acids. V was trimmed by 3 bases and J by 3 bases, leaving 9 bases between them. The V gene's germline CDR1 is SGHTA and CDR2 FQGNSA. The chain's CDR3 is CASSFPRDYEQYF. The CDR3 nucleotides read TGTGCCAGCAGCTTCCCCCGTGACTACGAGCAGTACTTC.

This clonotype has a count of ten or more. V gene TRBV15 combines with J gene TRBJ1-2, with 7 nucleotides matching TRBD1. CDR3 length: 17 residues. Germline CDR1 LNHNV, CDR2 YYDKDF (reference sequence). J gave up 3 bases and V 0 bases, and 10 bases lay outside the gene matches. CDR3 in DNA: TGTGCCACCAGCAGAGATATGGATAGGGGGCATTACTATGGCTACACCTTC. Its translation is CATSRDMDRGHYYGYTF.

This clonotype was detected a few times. The rearrangement joins TRBV6-1 to TRBJ2-1; 8 positions agree with TRBD1. This CDR3 is 14 amino acids long. CDR1 is MNHNS, CDR2 SASEGT, per germline. The V gene end was trimmed by 6 bases and the J gene end by 5 bases; junction bases not matched to a gene: 6. CDR3 in amino acids: CASRLTGAHNEQFF. CDR3 DNA: TGTGCCAGCAGATTGACAGGGGCGCACAATGAGCAGTTCTTC.

This clonotype occurred many times. This chain uses TRBV7-2 with TRBJ2-5, with TRBD2 matching over 13 bases. The CDR3 loop spans 19 amino acids. V lost 1 base to trimming and J lost 1 base; unmatched junction nucleotides: 9. Germline V gene data show CDR1 as SGHTA and CDR2 as FQGNSA. CDR3 in amino acids: CASSLVTSGRARRQETQYF. For the CDR3, the DNA is TGTGCCAGCAGCTTAGTAACTAGCGGGAGGGCCCGACGCCAAGAGACCCAGTACTTC.

This clonotype has just a few counts. The chain recombines TRBV30 with TRBJ2-6; no firm D call. This CDR3 region has 14 residues. CDR1 GTSNPN and CDR2 SVGIG come from the germline V gene (reference sequence). V dropped 0 bases and J dropped 5 bases, with 8 bases sitting between them. The CDR3 is CAWSVLGWANVLTF. The CDR3 DNA reads as TGTGCCTGGAGTGTACTCGGTTGGGCCAACGTCCTGACTTTC.

This clonotype came up many times. The CDR3 loop reads CASSLGGNGNYGYTF. CDR3 in DNA: TGTGCCAGCAGCTTAGGTGGGAACGGAAACTATGGCTACACCTTC. This chain connects TRBV7-9 to TRBJ1-2; D is unresolved. With 1 base removed from V and 2 bases from J, the gap between germline ends came to 11 bases. CDR1 is SEHNR, CDR2 FQNEAQ, per germline (reference sequence). CDR3 size: 15 residues. The whole variable domain, filled in from reference TRBV7-9 and TRBJ1-2, reads DTGVSQNPRHKITKRGQNVTFRCDPISEHNRLYWYRQTLGQGPEFLTYFQNEAQLEKSRLLSDRFSAERPKGSFSTLEIQRTEQGDSAMYLCASSLGGNGNYGYTFGSGTRLTVV.

This clonotype occurred a few times. The J gene is TRBJ1-5, the V gene TRBV4-1; D is uncertain. V was clipped by 0 bases and J by 0 bases, with 6 bases between them. Germline assignment: CDR1 MGHRA and CDR2 YSYEKL. The CDR3 consists of 15 residues. The chain's CDR3 is CASSQDPNSNQPQHF. In DNA, the CDR3 is TGCGCCAGCAGCCAAGACCCAAATAGCAATCAGCCCCAGCATTTT.

In its sample, this clonotype was seen many times. V is TRBV18 and J is TRBJ2-5; weak D call: TRBD2 (5 bases). The CDR3 consists of 14 residues. The V and J ends lost 3 bases and 3 bases respectively, with 11 bases between them. From germline, CDR1 is KGHSH and CDR2 LQKENI. The CDR3 DNA is TGTGCCAGCTCACCCCCAGGACTTAAAGAGACCCAGTACTTC. Protein sequence: CASSPPGLKETQYF.

There are many counts of this clonotype. V gene TRBV11-3 combines with J gene TRBJ2-5; possible D gene TRBD2, 6 bases. The CDR3 extends over 12 amino acids. V lost 7 bases and J 5 bases, leaving 11 bases between the germline ends. In germline, CDR1 is SGHNT, CDR2 YENEEA. CDR3 protein: CASKTSSETQYF. As DNA, the CDR3 is TGTGCCAGCAAAACTAGCTCCGAGACCCAGTACTTC.

This clonotype came up many times. The rearrangement links TRBV18 to TRBJ1-2; unclear D gene. The CDR3 loop spans 15 amino acids. Per the germline V gene, CDR1 is KGHSH and CDR2 is LQKENI. V was shortened by 3 bases and J by 2 bases, with 13 bases between the two germline ends. In DNA form, the CDR3 reads TGTGCCAGCTCACCCGTTGAGGGCAGAAACTATGGCTACACCTTC. This sequence encodes CASSPVEGRNYGYTF. The variable domain in full, with the rest retrieved from reference TRBV18 and TRBJ1-2, is NAGVMQNPRHLVRRRGQEARLRCSPMKGHSHVYWYRQLPEEGLKFMVYLQKENIIDESGMPKERFSAEFPKEGPSILRIQQVVRGDSAAYFCASSPVEGRNYGYTFGSGTRLTVV.

This clonotype was seen just once. The chain is built from TRBV5-1 and TRBJ2-1; no reliable D call. Germline CDR1 reads SGHRS; CDR2 reads YFSETQ. V lost 1 base, J lost 6 bases, and 11 bases lay in between. The CDR3 spans 14 residues. The CDR3 is CASSLFGFSNEQFF. The CDR3 nucleotides are TGCGCCAGCAGCTTGTTCGGCTTTTCCAATGAGCAGTTCTTC.

This clonotype has a handful of counts. The rearrangement joins TRBV24-1 to TRBJ2-5, with D perhaps TRBD1 or TRBD2 (5 bases each). The germline V and J ends were trimmed by 4 bases and 4 bases, with 12 bases remaining between them. The CDR3 loop spans 14 amino acids. Germline lookup yields CDR1 KGHDR and CDR2 SFDVKD. The CDR3 nucleotides are TGTGCCACCAGTGACCCCTCTGGGGGAGAGACCCAGTACTTC. Its protein product is CATSDPSGGETQYF.

This rearrangement joins TRBV6-1 to TRBJ2-7, with 12 bases fitting TRBD2. The V and J ends lost 2 bases and 3 bases, in that order; junction bases with no gene match: 2. This CDR3 has 15 residues. Germline CDR1 MNHNS, CDR2 SASEGT. For the CDR3, the DNA is TGTGCCAGCAGTGAACTAGCGGGAGGGGGCTACGAGCAGTACTTC. This translates into CASSELAGGGYEQYF.

This clonotype appeared many times. The rearrangement joins TRBV20-1 to TRBJ2-1; D might be TRBD1 or TRBD2, each matching 6 bases. Trimming shortened V by 6 bases and J by 10 bases, and 16 bases separated the two germline ends. The germline V gene encodes CDR1 DFQATT and CDR2 SNEGSKA (reference sequence). The CDR3 length is 12 residues. CDR3 sequence reads: CSAVRRGTEQFF. As DNA, the CDR3 is TGCAGTGCCGTCCGGAGGGGGACCGAGCAGTTCTTC.

The gene calls are TRBV4-3 and TRBJ2-7; 9 bases are shared with TRBD2. CDR1 is LGHNA and CDR2 is YSLEER in the germline V gene. The CDR3 is 16 amino acids. The V and J ends lost 0 bases and 2 bases, in that order; junction bases with no gene match: 5. The CDR3 nucleotides read TGCGCCAGCAGCCAAGAGGGGTCTAGCGGGACCTACGAGCAGTACTTC. It encodes CASSQEGSSGTYEQYF.

This clonotype was recorded many times. The chain links TRBV2 to TRBJ1-5; possible D gene TRBD1, 6 bases. Trimming took off 8 bases at V and 5 bases at J, with 19 bases between the two ends. Germline loops: CDR1 SNHLY, CDR2 FYNNEI. The CDR3 sequence is 15 residues long. The CDR3 DNA is TGTGCCAGCGGCCCAGATACAGGGATTGATCAGCCCCAGCATTTT. This codes for CASGPDTGIDQPQHF. The whole variable domain, filled in from reference TRBV2 and TRBJ1-5, reads EPEVTQTPSHQVTQMGQEVILRCVPISNHLYFYWYRQILGQKVEFLVSFYNNEISEKSEIFDDQFSVERPDGSNFTLKIRSTKLEDSAMYFCASGPDTGIDQPQHFGDGTRLSIL.

There are many counts of this clonotype. The V call is TRBV7-9, the J call TRBJ1-4; 7 positions match TRBD1. The V gene's germline CDR1 is SEHNR and CDR2 FQNEAQ (reference sequence). V gave up 5 bases and J gave up 5 bases; unmatched junction bases: 8. The CDR3 spans 15 residues. CDR3 loop: CASSPPTGVNEKLFF. DNA for the CDR3: TGTGCCAGCAGCCCACCAACAGGGGTAAATGAAAAACTGTTTTTT.

This sequence joins TRBV19 and TRBJ2-1; 9 bases align to TRBD2. This CDR3 has 16 amino acids. The V segment lost 3 bases and the J segment 3 bases; nucleotides outside the gene matches: 6. Germline-derived CDR1 and CDR2 are LNHDA and SQIVND (reference sequence). CDR3 sequence: CASSIDAGGIYNEQFF. DNA for the CDR3: TGTGCCAGTAGTATCGACGCGGGAGGGATCTACAATGAGCAGTTCTTC.

This clonotype was seen more than once but under ten times. At one end the junction does not follow the germline gene, possibly because of a read error. The CDR3 DNA follows: TGTGCCAGCAGCGGCGGGACAGGGAGGACCTACGGGCAGTACTTC. Its translation is CASSGGTGRTYGQYF. The rearrangement joins TRBV9 to TRBJ2-7, with 9 bases fitting TRBD1. The V gene's germline CDR1 is SGDLS and CDR2 YYNGEE. The CDR3 is made up of 15 amino acids.

This clonotype was recorded at least ten times. The chain recombines TRBV7-9 with TRBJ1-5, with a possible D match to TRBD1 (5 bases). V was pared by 5 bases and J by 4 bases, with 12 bases between. Germline assignment: CDR1 SEHNR and CDR2 FQNEAQ (reference sequence). This CDR3 has 14 amino acids. The CDR3 loop is CASSPGAANQPQHF. CDR3 nucleotide sequence: TGTGCCAGCAGCCCCGGGGCCGCTAATCAGCCCCAGCATTTT.

This clonotype has only a few counts. The chain links TRBV7-2 to TRBJ2-7; the match to TRBD1 covers 7 bases. The V gene's germline CDR1 is SGHTA and CDR2 FQGNSA. J was trimmed by 4 bases and V by 4 bases; bases with no gene match: 7. The CDR3 contains 14 residues. The CDR3 sequence is CASSSRPGGYEQYF. CDR3 nucleotides: TGTGCCAGCAGCTCCCGGCCAGGGGGATACGAGCAGTACTTC.

Only a few counts were recorded for this clonotype. The chain is built from TRBV6-1 and TRBJ2-4, with TRBD2 identical over 7 bases. J gave up 7 bases and V 8 bases, and 8 bases lay outside the gene matches. CDR3 size: 13 residues. Germline values: CDR1 MNHNS, CDR2 SASEGT. DNA of the CDR3: TGTGCCAGCGAACCGGGGGGTCGGAACATTCAGTACTTC. Its translation: CASEPGGRNIQYF.

This clonotype was counted ten times or more. The rearrangement links TRBV20-1 to TRBJ2-4; 7 bases align to TRBD2. The CDR3 extends over 14 amino acids. Trimming at V came to 3 bases and at J to 8 bases, leaving 10 bases not matched to a gene. Germline values: CDR1 DFQATT, CDR2 SNEGSKA (reference sequence). As DNA, the CDR3 is TGCAGTGCTAGTAAGGCGGGAGTGTTTGACATTCAGTACTTC. This codes for CSASKAGVFDIQYF.

This clonotype was found many times. The chain combines TRBV9 with TRBJ2-1; a weak D match, TRBD2 (5 bases). V was trimmed by 0 bases and J by 0 bases, leaving 7 bases between them. Germline loops: CDR1 SGDLS, CDR2 YYNGEE. CDR3 size: 15 residues. The CDR3 nucleotides read TGTGCCAGCAGCGTAGTCGGGGTCTCCTACAATGAGCAGTTCTTC. The encoded protein is CASSVVGVSYNEQFF.

At least ten counts were recorded for this clonotype. The chain combines TRBV18 with TRBJ2-2; tentatively, D is TRBD1 (6 bases). The V end was cut by 4 bases, the J end by 7 bases, with 13 bases between. This CDR3 comprises 14 residues. The germline V gene has CDR1 KGHSH and CDR2 LQKENI. The CDR3 DNA is TGTGCCAGCTCACTCACTACAGGGCTCGGGGAGCTGTTTTTT. Its translation: CASSLTTGLGELFF.

This clonotype was detected a few times. This chain uses TRBV2 with TRBJ2-7; a possible D gene is TRBD1 (5 bases). V lost 5 bases, J lost 5 bases, and 10 bases lay in between. Germline values: CDR1 SNHLY, CDR2 FYNNEI. CDR3 size: 12 residues. The CDR3 sequence is CASSQGRDEQYF. The CDR3 DNA sequence: TGTGCCAGCAGTCAGGGAAGGGACGAGCAGTACTTC.